The 24 T cell receptor beta chains below all came from one sample that was sequenced in a study of cytomegalovirus exposure and HLA in healthy donors (dated by TCRdb to about 2017). Receptor libraries were prepared by the immunoSEQ multiplex PCR assay. Sourced from immuneACCESS, this table was stored by TCRdb with only in-frame sequences that have V and J called. A share of the clones is absent; for the studies checked, an unresolved V gene accounts for under half, and the remainder has no known explanation. Recorded for this sample are hundreds of thousands of clones; over 75% of them occurred a single time. Roughly 2% of the sample lies in the top ten. Specimen: PBMCs. All receptors come from a woman between 18 and 30 years old in good health and CMV-seropositive.

The chain employs TRBV7-2 and TRBJ1-1; possible D gene TRBD1, 6 bases. This CDR3 has 14 residues. Trimming cost V 5 bases and J 1 base, with 11 bases left between them. Germline V gives CDR1 SGHTA, CDR2 FQGNSA. The DNA for the CDR3 is TGTGCCAGCAGCCCGGGACACGAGAACACTGAAGCTTTCTTT. It encodes CASSPGHENTEAFF.

V and J are TRBV28 and TRBJ1-5; TRBD1 agrees at 7 bases. Germline assignment: CDR1 MDHEN and CDR2 SYDVKM. This CDR3 is 17 amino acids long. After removal of 2 bases from V and 0 bases from J, the junction contained 7 bases not matched to a gene. The CDR3: CASSLLSDRYSNQPQHF. CDR3 DNA sequence: TGTGCCAGCAGTTTACTCTCGGACAGGTATAGCAATCAGCCCCAGCATTTT.

Only one count was recorded for this clone. Here the CDR3 DNA reads TGTGCCAGCAGCGTGAGATCCGGGAACCCCACAGATACGCAGTATTTT. Protein product: CASSVRSGNPTDTQYF. The chain has TRBV9 and TRBJ2-3; the D gene is possibly TRBD2 (5 bases). CDR3 size: 16 residues. The V and J ends lost 2 bases and 2 bases respectively, with 15 bases between them. CDR1 is SGDLS and CDR2 is YYNGEE in the germline V gene.

The chain links TRBV7-9 to TRBJ2-5, with D maybe TRBD1 (5 bases). The CDR3 is made up of 16 amino acids. Germline V gene lookup returns CDR1 SEHNR and CDR2 FQNEAQ (reference sequence). Trimming removed 4 bases at V and 5 bases at J, with 20 bases between. The CDR3 loop reads CASSYRQQGLGETQYF. DNA of the CDR3: TGTGCCAGCAGCTACCGGCAGCAGGGTTTAGGGGAGACCCAGTACTTC.

V gene TRBV27 combines with J gene TRBJ2-1; a weak D match, TRBD1 (5 bases). V shed 8 bases and J shed 12 bases, with 8 bases lying between them. The V gene's germline CDR1 is MNHEY and CDR2 SMNVEV (reference sequence). This CDR3 region has 9 residues. CDR3 bases: TGTGCCAGCGGGGCCCCGCAGTTCTTC. Encoded protein: CASGAPQFF.

J is TRBJ2-3 and V is TRBV27; TRBD2 matches at 10 bases. Germline CDR1 reads MNHEY; CDR2 reads SMNVEV (reference sequence). CDR3 length equals 15 residues. J lost 5 bases, V lost 2 bases, and 4 bases had no gene match. CDR3 region: CASSLTSGTGDTQYF. As DNA, the CDR3 is TGTGCCAGCAGTTTAACTAGCGGGACGGGAGATACGCAGTATTTT.

The chain is built from TRBV6-1 and TRBJ2-4, with D hard to call. The CDR3 consists of 17 residues. Germline CDR1 and CDR2: MNHNS and SASEGT. Trimming took off 1 base at V and 0 bases at J, with 13 bases between the two ends. In DNA, the CDR3 is TGTGCCAGCAGTGAAGATGCTCGGTTACTAGCCAAAAACATTCAGTACTTC. It yields the protein CASSEDARLLAKNIQYF.

The chain combines TRBV9 with TRBJ1-2, with 7 bases that match TRBD1. After removal of 4 bases from V and 7 bases from J, the junction contained 10 bases not matched to a gene. This CDR3 comprises 14 residues. Germline loops: CDR1 SGDLS, CDR2 YYNGEE. In nucleotides, the CDR3 is TGTGCCAGCAGCCAGCCCCAGGGGGGAGGTGGCTACACCTTC. It is translated as CASSQPQGGGGYTF.

The chain combines TRBV19 with TRBJ1-2, with unresolved D. CDR1 and CDR2 (germline): LNHDA, SQIVND (reference sequence). This CDR3 is built from 14 residues. The V and J ends lost 1 base and 3 bases respectively, with 9 bases between them. The CDR3 sequence is CASSIVAPYYGYTF. CDR3 coding DNA: TGTGCCAGTAGTATAGTGGCACCTTACTATGGCTACACCTTC.

This chain connects TRBV5-1 to TRBJ2-1; 9 positions match TRBD2. The CDR3 length is 15 residues. The V segment lost 1 base and the J segment 7 bases; nucleotides outside the gene matches: 6. Germline CDR1 reads SGHRS; CDR2 reads YFSETQ. CDR3 amino acids: CASSLILAGNNEQFF. In nucleotides, the CDR3 is TGCGCCAGCAGCTTGATCCTAGCGGGAAATAATGAGCAGTTCTTC. The complete variable domain, with remaining parts taken from reference TRBV5-1 and TRBJ2-1, reads KAGVTQTPRYLIKTRGQQVTLSCSPISGHRSVSWYQQTPGQGLQFLFEYFSETQRNKGNFPGRFSGRQFSNSRSEMNVSTLELGDSALYLCASSLILAGNNEQFFGPGTRLTVL.

The sample holds a few counts of this clone. DNA for the CDR3: TGTGCCAGCTCTGTAACTGCTACAGGGGATGAGCAGTTCTTC. Its translation: CASSVTATGDEQFF. The chain is built from TRBV6-1 and TRBJ2-1; 7 bases agree with TRBD1. Unmatched junction bases numbered 12, after V lost 8 bases and J lost 8 bases. This CDR3 has 14 residues. The germline gives CDR1 MNHNS, CDR2 SASEGT.

The rearrangement uses TRBV4-1 and TRBJ2-1; D may be TRBD1 (5 bases). The CDR3 is 16 amino acids. Germline CDR1 is MGHRA and CDR2 is YSYEKL. The germline V and J ends were trimmed by 0 bases and 2 bases, with 11 bases remaining between them. DNA for the CDR3: TGCGCCAGCAGCCAAGATTTTCCAGGGACCTACAATGAGCAGTTCTTC. Translation: CASSQDFPGTYNEQFF.

Points on this clone: The DNA is left out, because the CDR3 cannot be placed on it with certainty; the CDR3 is given as TCRdb lists it. CDR3 sequence reads: CASSSSGLMSYEQYF. J is TRBJ2-7 and V is TRBV27; the table calls TRBD2, which could not be checked here. A total of 15 residues make up the CDR3, ends included. Germline CDR1 reads MNHEY; CDR2 reads SMNVEV (reference sequence).

The chain uses TRBV27 and TRBJ2-7; 7 bases fit TRBD2. The CDR3 length is 14 residues. Looked up from germline, CDR1 is MNHEY and CDR2 is SMNVEV (reference sequence). The ends lost 3 bases at V and 5 bases at J; junction bases unmatched: 7. The CDR3 loop is CASSFTGGIDEQYF. The CDR3 DNA sequence: TGTGCCAGCAGTTTTACCGGGGGGATCGACGAGCAGTACTTC.

The chain employs TRBV7-9 and TRBJ2-7, with a weak D call TRBD2 (5 bases). This CDR3 is 15 amino acids long. Germline V gene sequence: CDR1 SEHNR, CDR2 FQNEAQ (reference sequence). V shed 1 base and J shed 3 bases, with 13 bases lying between them. In DNA form, the CDR3 reads TGTGCCAGCAGCTTAGGTTTACTAGAAATCTACGAGCAGTACTTC. Translating gives CASSLGLLEIYEQYF.

The V gene is TRBV6-1, the J gene TRBJ1-5; 8 bases match TRBD1. The V gene's germline CDR1 is MNHNS and CDR2 SASEGT. This CDR3 comprises 14 residues. The junction had 4 bases not matched to a gene; V was cut back by 4 bases and J by 5 bases. CDR3 in amino acids: CASSGQGLYQPQHF. For the CDR3, the DNA is TGTGCCAGCAGTGGACAGGGGCTGTATCAGCCCCAGCATTTT.

The chain has TRBV5-8 and TRBJ2-1; 10 bases are shared with TRBD1. This CDR3 has 16 amino acids. The germline gives CDR1 SGHTS, CDR2 YDEGEE. V lost 3 bases and J lost 4; bases outside the gene matches: 7. CDR3 in amino acids: CASSSRGTGVYNEQFF. In DNA form, the CDR3 reads TGTGCCAGCAGCTCTCGAGGGACAGGGGTATACAATGAGCAGTTCTTC.

The chain employs TRBV28 and TRBJ1-5, with TRBD1 as a possible D gene (5 bases). The CDR3 sequence is 19 residues long. Trimming removed 2 bases from V and 3 bases from J, with 23 bases in between. Germline V gene lookup returns CDR1 MDHEN and CDR2 SYDVKM. This CDR3 is CASSLIRFRGERNNQPQHF. Written as DNA, the CDR3 is TGTGCCAGCAGTTTAATACGGTTTCGGGGGGAGAGAAACAATCAGCCCCAGCATTTT.

V usage is TRBV19 and J usage is TRBJ1-1; D uncertain. With 7 bases removed from V and 1 base from J, the gap between germline ends came to 13 bases. The CDR3 has 14 amino acids. Germline assignment: CDR1 LNHDA and CDR2 SQIVND (reference sequence). The CDR3 loop is CASTSLARNTEAFF. The DNA of the CDR3 is TGTGCCAGTACGTCACTCGCCCGGAACACTGAAGCTTTCTTT.

This clone showed up just once. The V call is TRBV6-6, the J call TRBJ1-5; unclear D gene. CDR1 is MNHNY, CDR2 SVGAGI, per germline (reference sequence). V shed 3 bases and J shed 4 bases, with 16 bases lying between them. CDR3 size: 16 residues. CDR3 sequence (DNA): TGTGCCAGCAGTTATGGCCAAGCTAGGTGGAATCAGCCCCAGCATTTT. It translates to CASSYGQARWNQPQHF.

This clone was observed a handful of times. The chain recombines TRBV6-1 with TRBJ2-3; TRBD2 matches at 7 bases. The CDR3 covers 14 residues. CDR1 and CDR2 from the germline V gene are MNHNS and SASEGT. V shed 7 bases, J shed 3 bases, and the junction held 7 bases outside the gene matches. In DNA, the CDR3 is TGTGCCAGCATGAGGGAGGGGAGGACAGATACGCAGTATTTT. As protein: CASMREGRTDTQYF.

V usage is TRBV27 and J usage is TRBJ2-1; TRBD2 agrees at 8 bases. The germline V gene encodes CDR1 MNHEY and CDR2 SMNVEV (reference sequence). The CDR3 length is 14 residues. With V trimmed by 2 bases and J by 7 bases, 4 bases remained unmatched. CDR3 loop: CASSLGTGGNEQFF. The CDR3 DNA reads TGTGCCAGCAGTTTAGGGACGGGAGGGAATGAGCAGTTCTTC.

The rearrangement links TRBV5-1 to TRBJ1-1; a weak D match, TRBD1 (5 bases). CDR3 length: 12 amino acids. Trimming stripped 1 base from V and 10 bases from J, with 11 bases between. Germline V CDR1 and CDR2: SGHRS, YFSETQ. In nucleotides, the CDR3 is TGCGCCAGCAGCTTGCAGGGATTGAGAGCTTTCTTT. Encoded protein: CASSLQGLRAFF.

The rearrangement links TRBV6-1 to TRBJ2-2; D ambiguous. V was pared by 2 bases and J by 6 bases, with 13 bases between. The CDR3 loop spans 15 amino acids. The germline V gene has CDR1 MNHNS and CDR2 SASEGT. CDR3 amino acids: CASSESSSWSGELFF. The CDR3 DNA reads TGTGCCAGCAGTGAAAGCTCTAGTTGGTCCGGGGAGCTGTTTTTT.